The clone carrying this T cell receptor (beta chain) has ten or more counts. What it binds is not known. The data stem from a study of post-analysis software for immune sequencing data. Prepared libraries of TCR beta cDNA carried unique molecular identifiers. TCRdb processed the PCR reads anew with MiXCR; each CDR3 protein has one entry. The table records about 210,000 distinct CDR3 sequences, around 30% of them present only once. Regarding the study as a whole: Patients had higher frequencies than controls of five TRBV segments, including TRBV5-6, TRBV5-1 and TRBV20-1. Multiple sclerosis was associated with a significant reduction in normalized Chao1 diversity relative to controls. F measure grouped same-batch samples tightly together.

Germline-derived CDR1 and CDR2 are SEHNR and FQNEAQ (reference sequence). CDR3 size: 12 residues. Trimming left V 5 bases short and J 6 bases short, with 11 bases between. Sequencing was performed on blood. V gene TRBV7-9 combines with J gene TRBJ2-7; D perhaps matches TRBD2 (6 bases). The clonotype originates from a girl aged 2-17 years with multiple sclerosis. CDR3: CASSPTRGEQYF. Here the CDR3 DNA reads TGTGCCAGCAGCCCGACGCGGGGCGAGCAGTACTTC.